These 26 T cell receptor beta chains originate from one sample sequenced in a study of blood T cell repertoires in COVID-19. The repertoire was sequenced with immunoSEQ multiplex PCR; TCRdb's copy has only in-frame clones and lacks some. The table includes roughly 50,000 clones, approximately 85% detected once. Sequencing input: peripheral blood. Every receptor here comes from a woman between 55 and 75 years old with acute or convalescent COVID-19.

This rearrangement joins TRBV28 to TRBJ1-2; TRBD1 might be the D (6 bases). This CDR3 comprises 14 residues. CDR1 MDHEN and CDR2 SYDVKM come from the germline V gene. V lost 6 bases and J lost 3, with 14 bases in between. The CDR3 reads CASSGRTEYYGYTF. The CDR3 DNA reads as TGTGCCAGCAGCGGTCGGACAGAGTACTATGGCTACACCTTC.

This chain joins TRBV9 and TRBJ2-3; 8 bases are shared with TRBD2. Germline-derived CDR1 and CDR2 are SGDLS and YYNGEE. The junction had 8 bases not matched to a gene; V was cut back by 6 bases and J by 2 bases. This CDR3 contains 15 residues. The CDR3 DNA follows: TGTGCCAGCACCAAAACTAGCGGACCCACAGATACGCAGTATTTT. As protein: CASTKTSGPTDTQYF.

The rearrangement uses TRBV2 and TRBJ1-4, with 8 bases that match TRBD1. CDR3 length equals 15 residues. Unmatched junction bases numbered 3, after V lost 1 base and J lost 5 bases. The germline V gene has CDR1 SNHLY and CDR2 FYNNEI. CDR3 nucleotide sequence: TGTGCCAGCAGTGAAGGCGGGACAGGAAATGAAAAACTGTTTTTT. Residues: CASSEGGTGNEKLFF.

The chain has TRBV6-1 and TRBJ1-1; D gene unclear. Per the germline V gene, CDR1 is MNHNS and CDR2 is SASEGT. The CDR3 loop spans 14 amino acids. The ends were cut back, 1 base at V and 8 bases at J, with 14 bases in the middle. The CDR3 DNA follows: TGTGCCAGCAGTGAAGTAGACGGGATAGAGGAAGCTTTCTTT. It yields the protein CASSEVDGIEEAFF.

The chain joins TRBV27 to TRBJ2-7, with D unclear. Trimming pared 2 bases from V and 1 base from J, leaving 6 bases between. Germline V gives CDR1 MNHEY, CDR2 SMNVEV (reference sequence). This CDR3 has 13 amino acids. The CDR3 DNA is TGTGCCAGCAGTTTAGGGCCGTCCTACGAGCAGTACTTC. It yields the protein CASSLGPSYEQYF.

The chain combines TRBV7-3 with TRBJ2-5; D remains ambiguous. Per the germline V gene, CDR1 is SGHTA and CDR2 is FQGTGA. Between the trimmed V and J ends, which lost 2 bases and 4 bases, there was a span of 8 bases. This CDR3 has 13 residues. The CDR3: CASSLVTTETQYF. CDR3 DNA sequence: TGTGCCAGCAGCTTAGTAACTACAGAGACCCAGTACTTC.

The rearrangement joins TRBV15 to TRBJ2-5; 9 bases line up with TRBD2. Per the germline V gene, CDR1 is LNHNV and CDR2 is YYDKDF (reference sequence). The CDR3 loop spans 14 amino acids. J gave up 5 bases and V 3 bases, and 4 bases lay outside the gene matches. This CDR3 is CATSSRGGAETQYF. The CDR3 bases are TGTGCCACCAGCAGCCGCGGGGGGGCCGAGACCCAGTACTTC.

V is TRBV28 and J is TRBJ2-5; TRBD2 agrees at 14 bases. The junction had 1 base not matched to a gene; V was cut back by 5 bases and J by 2 bases. Germline V lookup: CDR1 MDHEN, CDR2 SYDVKM. This CDR3 has 15 amino acids. CDR3 coding DNA: TGTGCCAGCAGTAGGACTAGCGGGGGGCAAGAGACCCAGTACTTC. Residues: CASSRTSGGQETQYF. The complete variable domain, with remaining parts taken from reference TRBV28 and TRBJ2-5, reads DVKVTQSSRYLVKRTGEKVFLECVQDMDHENMFWYRQDPGLGLRLIYFSYDVKMKEKGDIPEGYSVSREKKERFSLILESASTNQTSMYLCASSRTSGGQETQYFGPGTRLLVL.

The chain carries TRBV12-3 or TRBV12-4 and TRBJ2-7; D unclear. V lost 5 bases to trimming and J lost 0 bases, with 8 bases between them. This CDR3 region has 13 residues. The CDR3 region is CASSTAVSYEQYF. CDR3 coding DNA: TGTGCCAGCAGTACAGCCGTCTCCTACGAGCAGTACTTC.

This clone was detected a few times. Other DNA sequences from this sample encode an identical CDR3 as well. The rearrangement joins TRBV3-1 (or the pseudogene TRBV3-2) to TRBJ2-1, with TRBD2 matching 8 bases. The CDR3 covers 12 residues. V was clipped by 2 bases and J by 10 bases; unmatched bases: 1. Germline CDR1 reads LGHDT; CDR2 reads YNNKEL (reference sequence). CDR3 loop: CASSQLAGEQFF. CDR3 DNA: TGTGCCAGCAGCCAATTAGCGGGAGAGCAGTTCTTC.

CDR3 sequence reads: CASSQQVNSPLHF. The CDR3 DNA is TGTGCCAGCAGCCAACAGGTTAATTCACCCCTCCACTTT. V and J are TRBV3-1 (or the pseudogene TRBV3-2) and TRBJ1-6; no clear D gene. Deletions cut 2 bases from V and 6 bases from J, with 5 bases between. The V gene's germline CDR1 is LGHDT and CDR2 YNNKEL (reference sequence). There are 13 residues in the CDR3.

In its sample, this clone was seen a few times. The rearrangement links TRBV4-1 to TRBJ2-1, with 13 bases matching TRBD2. This CDR3 has 15 residues. V shed 1 base and J 10 bases; nucleotides not matched to a gene: 4. Germline loops: CDR1 MGHRA, CDR2 YSYEKL. The CDR3 reads CASSQGRLAGGEQFF. The CDR3, as DNA: TGCGCCAGCAGCCAAGGACGACTAGCGGGAGGCGAGCAGTTCTTC.

The gene calls are TRBV2 and TRBJ2-1; the D gene is possibly TRBD2 (5 bases). Germline values: CDR1 SNHLY, CDR2 FYNNEI. The V end was cut by 6 bases, the J end by 0 bases, with 15 bases between. The CDR3 is 16 residues long. The CDR3 loop is CASRENAGGSYNEQFF. The CDR3 region has the DNA TGTGCCAGCAGGGAAAACGCGGGCGGCTCCTACAATGAGCAGTTCTTC.

This clone was seen only a few times. Other DNA sequences from this sample encode an identical CDR3 as well. The chain is built from TRBV18 and TRBJ1-4; no clear D. The germline V and J ends were trimmed by 3 bases and 5 bases, with 13 bases remaining between them. The CDR3 is 15 residues long. The V gene's germline CDR1 is KGHSH and CDR2 LQKENI. CDR3 DNA: TGTGCCAGCTCACCCCTTGGGCAGACAAATGAAAAACTGTTTTTT. Translating it yields CASSPLGQTNEKLFF.

V gene TRBV19 combines with J gene TRBJ1-2; TRBD1 agrees at 7 bases. J gave up 9 bases and V 3 bases, and 13 bases lay outside the gene matches. Germline V gives CDR1 LNHDA, CDR2 SQIVND (reference sequence). The CDR3 extends over 15 amino acids. This CDR3 reads CASSMSGTDPLRYTF. For the CDR3, the DNA is TGTGCCAGTAGTATGTCCGGGACAGATCCTCTGCGCTACACCTTC. The complete variable domain, with remaining parts taken from reference TRBV19 and TRBJ1-2, reads DGGITQSPKYLFRKEGQNVTLSCEQNLNHDAMYWYRQDPGQGLRLIYYSQIVNDFQKGDIAEGYSVSREKKESFPLTVTSAQKNPTAFYLCASSMSGTDPLRYTFGSGTRLTVV.

The chain uses TRBV7-9 and TRBJ1-1, with TRBD1 as a possible D gene (5 bases). CDR3 length: 13 amino acids. Between the trimmed V and J ends, which lost 2 bases and 4 bases, there was a span of 8 bases. In germline, CDR1 is SEHNR, CDR2 FQNEAQ (reference sequence). CDR3 loop: CASSLNQGTEAFF. Here the CDR3 DNA reads TGTGCCAGCAGCTTAAACCAGGGCACTGAAGCTTTCTTT.

The V gene is TRBV4-1, the J gene TRBJ2-1; 8 nucleotides line up with TRBD2. The CDR3 totals 18 residues. Germline CDR1 MGHRA, CDR2 YSYEKL. V lost 1 base, J lost 1 base, and 9 bases stayed unmatched. The CDR3 sequence is CASSQGRRTSPSYNEQFF. As DNA, the CDR3 is TGCGCCAGCAGCCAAGGGAGACGGACTAGCCCATCCTACAATGAGCAGTTCTTC.

The rearrangement links TRBV7-3 to TRBJ1-5, with TRBD1 as a possible D gene (6 bases). Deletions cut 5 bases from V and 3 bases from J, with 8 bases between. This CDR3 region has 13 residues. The germline V gene has CDR1 SGHTA and CDR2 FQGTGA. The chain's CDR3 is CASSGQPNQPQHF. In DNA form, the CDR3 reads TGTGCCAGCAGCGGACAGCCCAATCAGCCCCAGCATTTT.

The gene calls are TRBV2 and TRBJ1-5; TRBD1 might be the D (6 bases). The CDR3 is 15 residues long. CDR1 is SNHLY, CDR2 FYNNEI, per germline. Between the trimmed V and J ends, which lost 6 bases and 5 bases, there was a span of 17 bases. CDR3 bases: TGTGCCAGCAGCCAAGTCGGGGACAACTATCAGCCCCAGCATTTT. It is translated as CASSQVGDNYQPQHF. The whole variable domain, remainder taken from reference TRBV2 and TRBJ1-5, is EPEVTQTPSHQVTQMGQEVILRCVPISNHLYFYWYRQILGQKVEFLVSFYNNEISEKSEIFDDQFSVERPDGSNFTLKIRSTKLEDSAMYFCASSQVGDNYQPQHFGDGTRLSIL.

The rearrangement uses TRBV7-2 and TRBJ1-6; the D gene is possibly TRBD1 (5 bases). CDR3 length equals 13 residues. Trimming shortened V by 3 bases and J by 9 bases, and 9 bases separated the two germline ends. The V gene's germline CDR1 is SGHTA and CDR2 FQGNSA. This CDR3 is CASSFRAASPLHF. The CDR3 DNA is TGTGCCAGCAGCTTCAGGGCTGCTTCACCCCTCCACTTT. Variable domain in full (rest from reference TRBV7-2 and TRBJ1-6): GAGVSQSPSNKVTEKGKDVELRCDPISGHTALYWYRQSLGQGLEFLIYFQGNSAPDKSGLPSDRFSAERTGGSVSTLTIQRTQQEDSAVYLCASSFRAASPLHFGNGTRLTVT.

This clone was observed a handful of times. The chain links TRBV29-1 to TRBJ2-1; 15 nucleotides line up with TRBD2. The CDR3 length is 19 residues. Unmatched junction bases numbered 9, after V lost 3 bases and J lost 0 bases. Germline V gene lookup returns CDR1 SQVTM and CDR2 ANQGSEA. CDR3 coding DNA: TGCAGCGTTGACGGACTAGCGGGGGGGGCCCCGAGCTCCTACAATGAGCAGTTCTTC. Translating gives CSVDGLAGGAPSSYNEQFF.

The chain couples TRBV6-5 to TRBJ1-1, with 7 nucleotides matching TRBD1. The J segment lost 0 bases and the V segment lost 3 bases, leaving 7 bases of the junction unmatched. This CDR3 spans 16 amino acids. The germline V gene has CDR1 MNHEY and CDR2 SVGAGI. Here the CDR3 DNA reads TGTGCCAGCAGTTATATAAACAGGGGAGTGAACACTGAAGCTTTCTTT. This codes for CASSYINRGVNTEAFF.

The V call is TRBV18, the J call TRBJ1-1; 10 bases map to TRBD1. The ends lost 2 bases at V and 1 base at J; junction bases unmatched: 4. The length of the CDR3 is 16 residues. Germline values: CDR1 KGHSH, CDR2 LQKENI. In DNA form, the CDR3 reads TGTGCCAGCTCACCAAAGACAGGGGGCTGGAACACTGAAGCTTTCTTT. This gives the protein CASSPKTGGWNTEAFF.

The rearrangement links TRBV7-9 to TRBJ1-5; D call uncertain. V was cut by 6 bases and J by 3 bases, with 9 bases left in between. The CDR3 totals 13 residues. The germline V gene encodes CDR1 SEHNR and CDR2 FQNEAQ (reference sequence). The CDR3 DNA follows: TGTGCCAGCAGTCGGGGTCCCAATCAGCCCCAGCATTTT. Encoded protein: CASSRGPNQPQHF.

The CDR3 nucleotides are TGCGCCAGCAGCTTTACTAGCGGTAGCACAGATACGCAGTATTTT. It is translated as CASSFTSGSTDTQYF. The rearrangement links TRBV5-1 to TRBJ2-3, with 8 bases lining up with TRBD2. Germline V lookup: CDR1 SGHRS, CDR2 YFSETQ. The V and J ends lost 2 bases and 0 bases, in that order; junction bases with no gene match: 2. The CDR3 is made up of 15 amino acids.

The chain is built from TRBV19 and TRBJ2-1, with D tentatively TRBD1 (6 bases). With 4 bases removed from V and 5 bases from J, the gap between germline ends came to 18 bases. The V gene's germline CDR1 is LNHDA and CDR2 SQIVND (reference sequence). There are 16 residues in the CDR3. CDR3 region: CASSTGNRVTHNEQFF. As DNA, the CDR3 is TGTGCCAGTAGTACGGGTAACAGGGTGACGCACAATGAGCAGTTCTTC.